A single TCR beta chain is shown here with its context. It has no known antigen specificity. No much larger clone is present one base from it, and per-base qualities are unavailable. The data were taken from a study of blood T cell repertoires in COVID-19 (dated by TCRdb to the early 2020s). At the level of the whole study: Samples from collaborators originated in the United States, Italy and Spain and spanned both the acute and convalescent phases of COVID-19. The repertoires were made available in a free public database intended to serve as a resource for research on the immune response to SARS-CoV-2. Samples came from the ongoing ImmuneRACE study (first 160 participants) plus 1,254 subjects from 6 global collaborators. Where available, HLA class I and class II types were taken from metadata supplied by the sample provider and were not determined by assay-based typing. The prospective study material was composed of cDNA or gDNA derived from T cells, B-cell-depleted T cells, or PBMCs. The dataset comprised deeply sampled blood TCRbeta repertoires from subjects exposed to, actively infected with, or recovered from COVID-19. Sample metadata almost always included a de-identified subject ID, COVID-19 status, age in years and sex. Summary of the overall study and its limitations: The quantity of clinical and demographic metadata differed by source and by participant and was supplied without curation.

TCRbeta CDR3 regions were amplified from genomic DNA using the immunoSEQ Assay, a bias-controlled multiplex PCR. In the paper's pipeline: Within the assay, amplification of reference gene primers was used to estimate how many nucleated cells each sample contained. To quantify the absolute abundance of each unique TCRbeta CDR3 rearrangement, sequence reads were collapsed and filtered. For each sample, productive Simpson clonality was calculated as the square root of Simpson's diversity index over productive rearrangements. This immuneACCESS table, as held by TCRdb, lists in-frame sequences with V and J called but not all clones. Of the missing ones, under half trace to an unresolved V gene in checked studies; the others have no known cause. The DNA was the basis for D and trimming; V, J and clone size are from that table. This sample holds about 73,000 clones; around 83% were observed only once. Clones ranked in the top ten supply roughly 5% of the sample.

Each collaborating institution followed its own protocols to collect whole blood in K2EDTA tubes. For TCRbeta analysis, collaborator samples were shipped as frozen whole blood, as isolated PBMCs, or as DNA extracted from either sample type. The germline V gene (reference sequence) sets CDR1 to MNHEY and CDR2 to SMNVEV. The CDR3 numbers 12 residues from cysteine through phenylalanine. Just CDR3 DNA is preserved here, 36 bases in frame from base 1. For this chain, trimming is 7 bases at the V end and 6 bases at the J end, and the number of junction bases without a gene match is 5. The source is a man between 50 and 59 years old with active COVID-19. Here the chain combines TRBV27 and TRBJ1-2, with 7 bases matching TRBD1. Sequenced input: peripheral blood. The nucleotide sequence reads as follows: TGTGCCAGCATGGGAACAGGGGATGGCTACACCTTC. This gives the protein CASMGTGDGYTF.